Sequencing of this T cell receptor beta chain was carried out in a study of beta chain features in type 1 diabetes (dated by TCRdb to 2016 to 2019). Some background on the complete study: Patients and healthy donors did not differ in mean age, gender distribution, total cell number or subset yield. A total of some 110 million sorted cells were examined across all samples, and the number of cells per subset was strongly correlated with RNA yield. The study compared TCRB repertoires of sorted circulating CD4+ T cell subsets between recently diagnosed type 1 diabetes patients and matched healthy donors. Regulatory and stem cell-like memory subsets were obtained from only 8 patients and roughly eight healthy donors, while naive and central memory subsets were obtained from all 30 or so donors.

To note about this clone: Its antigen target is currently unknown. No much larger clone is present one base from it, and per-base qualities are unavailable.

The study at large found these results: Because small numbers of individuals were included in the HLA sub-analyses, any influence of HLA type on TCRB rearrangement was left unresolved. A moderate but significant shortening of TCRB CDR3 length was observed in type 1 diabetes patients in all four CD4+ subsets. Naive, central memory and regulatory TCRB repertoires appeared more similar among patients than among healthy donors. Shorter templates might be favored by PCR, yet because patient and control samples were amplified and corrected together, any such skew would affect both groups equally. Because cDNA rather than genomic DNA was sequenced, highly expressing activated cells could have been over-represented, although no difference in activation and CD3 levels was found between groups. Patients with type 1 diabetes made fewer insertions and deleted more nucleotides at VDJ recombination sites, implying thymic rearrangement abnormalities.

Each donor gave one peripheral blood draw, approximately 120 mL on average, collected into heparinised tubes. Using a panel that included CD45RO, CCR7, CD25, CD127, CD95 and CD27, naive, central memory, regulatory and stem cell-like memory CD4+ T cells were sorted on a BD FACSAria II. Purity was above 95% for every sorted population. PBMCs were separated immediately by Lymphoprep density gradient centrifugation and were stained directly, without being cultured. Samples were stained and sorted in pairs, with one healthy donor and one patient per experiment, so that batch effects were minimized. V is pared back by 7 bases and J by 0 bases, with 13 bases lying between the germline termini. The CDR3 contains 14 residues, cysteine and phenylalanine counted. The only DNA kept is the CDR3, 42 bases in frame from the first base. CDR1 and CDR2 (LNHDA, SQIVND) derive from the germline V gene (reference sequence).

All of the isolated RNA was reverse transcribed with the High Capacity cDNA Reverse Transcription Kit, so expressed TCRB transcripts were sequenced. Deep immunoSEQ sequencing was applied to naive, central memory and regulatory T cell samples, giving an average of about 3.8 million total reads per sample. Sorted cells were lysed in RLT buffer, and RNA was extracted using DNase-treated RNeasy Micro or Mini kits according to cell number. Each cell subset was processed separately to prevent cross-contamination, with patient and healthy donor samples processed together. The immunoSEQ multiplex PCR was used to amplify TCRB sequences from cDNA, yielding 87-bp fragments that span the CDR3 region. Sequencing of the amplicons was done on the Illumina HiSeq platform. Concerning the study's data processing: PCR bias was corrected computationally using synthetic template baselines, and reads within Hamming distance 2 were collapsed, with unmergeable singletons discarded. Reads were aligned against IMGT so that V, D and J genes, CDR3 length and insertions or deletions at six rearrangement sites could be assigned. Within each subset, clonotype counts were normalized to sorted cell number, after which true diversity and Gini coefficients were computed with the tcR R package. The overlap coefficient, calculated on TCRB nucleotide sequences, was used to measure repertoire sharing. As a proxy for the pre-selection repertoire, out-of-frame TCRB sequences from naive cells were analyzed. TCRdb mirrors the immuneACCESS table, restricted to in-frame sequences. Some clones are absent from its copies; in checked studies, under half trace to an unresolved V gene, and the reason for the others is unknown. The V and J calls and clone size were taken over from that table, and D and trimming were inferred from the DNA. The sample records 350,000 or so clones, 15% to 20% of which are singletons. The ten largest clones represent under 0.05% of the sample.

The sequence derives from a young woman in good health. The receptor chain draws on TRBV19 and TRBJ2-7, and TRBD1 may be the D gene, going by 6 matching bases. Sequencing input: naive CD4+ T cells from blood. Interpreted using the paper, the cell subset or site label stands for: true naive CD4+ T cells. The CDR3 loop reads CASKGTLSSYEQYF. The nucleotide sequence reads TGTGCCAGTAAAGGGACACTTAGCTCCTACGAGCAGTACTTC. Here the CDR3 is joined to the reference TRBV19 and TRBJ2-7 genes, and the full variable domain is: DGGITQSPKYLFRKEGQNVTLSCEQNLNHDAMYWYRQDPGQGLRLIYYSQIVNDFQKGDIAEGYSVSREKKESFPLTVTSAQKNPTAFYLCASKGTLSSYEQYFGPGTRLTVT.